Described below is a single T cell receptor beta chain sequence and its context. Antigen specificity is unknown. Germline CDR1 is SGHRS and CDR2 is YFSETQ. The CDR3 loop spans 15 amino acids. The junction had 8 bases not matched to a gene; V was cut back by 1 base and J by 5 bases. This record comes from a study of cytomegalovirus exposure and HLA in healthy donors. Study-wide points: When a later analysis compared HLA-associated TCR beta chains with equally common others, the HLA-associated chains turned out to be more clonally expanded and to have lower generation probabilities. A list of approximately 160 TCR beta chains associated with cytomegalovirus was given.

13 Jbeta primers and 60 Vbeta primers were used for the PCR. The table came from immunoSEQ multiplex PCR; TCRdb's copy has only in-frame clones and leaves some out. The repertoire holds 130,000 or so clones, with 78% as singletons. The receptor was isolated from a woman between 40 and 55 years old in good health and CMV-seronegative. The V gene is TRBV5-1, the J gene TRBJ1-1, with 7 bases matching TRBD1. What was sequenced was PBMCs. The CDR3 coding sequence is TGCGCCAGCAGCTTGTTAACCGGACAGGCGACTGAAGCTTTCTTT. Amino acid sequence: CASSLLTGQATEAFF.